This T cell receptor (beta chain) derives from a study of cytomegalovirus exposure and HLA in healthy donors. The PCR had 60 Vbeta and 13 Jbeta primers. TCRdb's copy holds only in-frame clones and misses some; the assay was immunoSEQ multiplex PCR. The data show about 130,000 clones, 80% seen once. Germline assignment: CDR1 SGHTA and CDR2 FQGTGA. This CDR3 region has 15 residues. Trimming cost V 1 base and J 2 bases, with 12 bases left between them. This clone was seen only a few times. What it recognizes is unknown. Study-wide findings and caveats: Most subjects had HLA-A and HLA-B alleles reportedly predicted accurately by TCR beta sequences.

Sequencing was done on a sample of PBMCs. The receptor was derived from a man aged 30-40 years in good health. V and J are TRBV7-3 and TRBJ2-7; weak D call: TRBD1 (6 bases). Here the CDR3 reads CASSLNLGATYEQYF. CDR3 nucleotides: TGTGCCAGCAGCTTAAATTTGGGGGCCACCTACGAGCAGTACTTC. The full variable domain, completed using reference TRBV7-3 and TRBJ2-7, is GAGVSQTPSNKVTEKGKYVELRCDPISGHTALYWYRQSLGQGPEFLIYFQGTGAADDSGLPNDRFFAVRPEGSVSTLKIQRTERGDSAVYLCASSLNLGATYEQYFGPGTRLTVT.